The entry below gives a single T cell receptor (beta chain) sequence along with its context. The antigen it binds to is not known. Base qualities were left out, and no much larger clone turns up one base away. The data were obtained in a study of graft-versus-host responses after intestinal transplantation (dated by TCRdb to the early 2020s). For the study in its entirety: The transplants that recipients got were multivisceral, liver-intestinal, or isolated intestinal. Every recipient was given anti-thymocyte globulin induction, then maintenance tacrolimus and steroids for roughly three years. After intestinal transplantation, graft-versus-host and host-versus-graft alloreactive T cell clones in the graft, circulation and bone marrow were tracked using bulk TCR-beta CDR3 sequencing. To identify alloreactive clones, pre-transplant mixed lymphocyte reaction products were sequenced and then compared with unstimulated pre-transplant donor and recipient T cells. The cohort enrolled some 23 intestinal transplant recipients including one retransplant, and 3 patients lacking pretransplant specimens were excluded. A peak of at least 4% donor T cells among recipient peripheral blood mononuclear cells was the definition used for donor T cell macrochimerism. Rather than being sequenced by the commercial service, samples from a few later patients were sequenced in-house on an Illumina MiSeq and processed with MiXCR.

What the work shows at the level of the full study, not this receptor alone: In patients with donor T cell macrochimerism, the allografts had high GvH to HvG T cell clonal ratios. Early after transplant, peak levels of circulating GvH clones were found to be associated with declines in HvG clones. The conclusions were limited by the relatively low number and heterogeneity of the intestinal transplant patients. GvH clones were found in recipient bone marrow, and some of the GvH clones appeared earlier in ileal mucosa or blood, which is consistent with an intestinal mucosal origin.

The time point label for this specimen denotes: cells obtained before transplantation from donor or recipient. CD3+CD4+ and CD3+CD8+ populations were FACS-sorted from unstimulated pre-transplant donor and recipient cells taken from spleen or lymph nodes. The library was built by means of the immunoSEQ multiplex PCR assay. For most patients, genomic DNA was isolated using the Qiagen DNeasy Blood and Tissue Kit and was shipped frozen to Adaptive Biotechnologies for TCR sequencing. High-throughput TCR-beta CDR3 sequencing of genomic DNA from most patients was performed by Adaptive Biotechnologies. In the original analysis: TCR sequencing data for over 15 patients were retrieved from Adaptive's ImmunoSEQ software; three other patients were processed with MiXCR and VDJtools. To correct CD4 versus CD8 sorting errors, any sequence found in both subsets at a frequency ratio below 5:1 was removed. CDR3 nucleotide sequences shared by donor and recipient were removed because the origin of these sequences could not be assigned. To be classed as alloreactive, a clone needed at least 2-fold expansion over unstimulated cells and a minimum CFSE-low frequency of 0.002% (template counts) or 0.001% (read counts). Mappable clones were those detected in sequenced pre-transplant spleen, lymph node, or MLR CFSE-low populations of the donor or recipient. Cumulative frequency of alloreactive clones was calculated as a percentage of all sequences weighted by copy number. In TCRdb, the immuneACCESS table is reduced to in-frame sequences with V and J assigned. These tables do not hold every clone; where another copy was compared, an unresolved V gene accounts for under half, and the others remain unexplained. The V and J calls and clone size were taken over from that table, and D and trimming were inferred from the DNA. The table for this sample lists around 100,000 clones; roughly 93% of them were counted only once. The top ten constitute 1% to 1.5% of the sample.

The germline V gene (reference sequence) sets CDR1 to MNHEY and CDR2 to SMNVEV. The CDR3 covers 14 residues, taking in both the cysteine and the phenylalanine. This entry keeps only the CDR3 DNA: 42 bases, framed from base 1. Unmatched junction bases come to 0, with V trimmed by 3 bases and J by 4 bases. The rearrangement joined TRBV27 to TRBJ2-3; 11 middle bases align to TRBD1. This specimen was unstimulated CD8+ T cells sorted from spleen or lymph node cells, taken before transplant. The sequence was collected from a human donor who was the organ donor for an intestinal transplant. The nucleotides are TGTGCCAGCAGTTTGGGACAGGGGGCAGATACGCAGTATTTT. It is translated as CASSLGQGADTQYF.